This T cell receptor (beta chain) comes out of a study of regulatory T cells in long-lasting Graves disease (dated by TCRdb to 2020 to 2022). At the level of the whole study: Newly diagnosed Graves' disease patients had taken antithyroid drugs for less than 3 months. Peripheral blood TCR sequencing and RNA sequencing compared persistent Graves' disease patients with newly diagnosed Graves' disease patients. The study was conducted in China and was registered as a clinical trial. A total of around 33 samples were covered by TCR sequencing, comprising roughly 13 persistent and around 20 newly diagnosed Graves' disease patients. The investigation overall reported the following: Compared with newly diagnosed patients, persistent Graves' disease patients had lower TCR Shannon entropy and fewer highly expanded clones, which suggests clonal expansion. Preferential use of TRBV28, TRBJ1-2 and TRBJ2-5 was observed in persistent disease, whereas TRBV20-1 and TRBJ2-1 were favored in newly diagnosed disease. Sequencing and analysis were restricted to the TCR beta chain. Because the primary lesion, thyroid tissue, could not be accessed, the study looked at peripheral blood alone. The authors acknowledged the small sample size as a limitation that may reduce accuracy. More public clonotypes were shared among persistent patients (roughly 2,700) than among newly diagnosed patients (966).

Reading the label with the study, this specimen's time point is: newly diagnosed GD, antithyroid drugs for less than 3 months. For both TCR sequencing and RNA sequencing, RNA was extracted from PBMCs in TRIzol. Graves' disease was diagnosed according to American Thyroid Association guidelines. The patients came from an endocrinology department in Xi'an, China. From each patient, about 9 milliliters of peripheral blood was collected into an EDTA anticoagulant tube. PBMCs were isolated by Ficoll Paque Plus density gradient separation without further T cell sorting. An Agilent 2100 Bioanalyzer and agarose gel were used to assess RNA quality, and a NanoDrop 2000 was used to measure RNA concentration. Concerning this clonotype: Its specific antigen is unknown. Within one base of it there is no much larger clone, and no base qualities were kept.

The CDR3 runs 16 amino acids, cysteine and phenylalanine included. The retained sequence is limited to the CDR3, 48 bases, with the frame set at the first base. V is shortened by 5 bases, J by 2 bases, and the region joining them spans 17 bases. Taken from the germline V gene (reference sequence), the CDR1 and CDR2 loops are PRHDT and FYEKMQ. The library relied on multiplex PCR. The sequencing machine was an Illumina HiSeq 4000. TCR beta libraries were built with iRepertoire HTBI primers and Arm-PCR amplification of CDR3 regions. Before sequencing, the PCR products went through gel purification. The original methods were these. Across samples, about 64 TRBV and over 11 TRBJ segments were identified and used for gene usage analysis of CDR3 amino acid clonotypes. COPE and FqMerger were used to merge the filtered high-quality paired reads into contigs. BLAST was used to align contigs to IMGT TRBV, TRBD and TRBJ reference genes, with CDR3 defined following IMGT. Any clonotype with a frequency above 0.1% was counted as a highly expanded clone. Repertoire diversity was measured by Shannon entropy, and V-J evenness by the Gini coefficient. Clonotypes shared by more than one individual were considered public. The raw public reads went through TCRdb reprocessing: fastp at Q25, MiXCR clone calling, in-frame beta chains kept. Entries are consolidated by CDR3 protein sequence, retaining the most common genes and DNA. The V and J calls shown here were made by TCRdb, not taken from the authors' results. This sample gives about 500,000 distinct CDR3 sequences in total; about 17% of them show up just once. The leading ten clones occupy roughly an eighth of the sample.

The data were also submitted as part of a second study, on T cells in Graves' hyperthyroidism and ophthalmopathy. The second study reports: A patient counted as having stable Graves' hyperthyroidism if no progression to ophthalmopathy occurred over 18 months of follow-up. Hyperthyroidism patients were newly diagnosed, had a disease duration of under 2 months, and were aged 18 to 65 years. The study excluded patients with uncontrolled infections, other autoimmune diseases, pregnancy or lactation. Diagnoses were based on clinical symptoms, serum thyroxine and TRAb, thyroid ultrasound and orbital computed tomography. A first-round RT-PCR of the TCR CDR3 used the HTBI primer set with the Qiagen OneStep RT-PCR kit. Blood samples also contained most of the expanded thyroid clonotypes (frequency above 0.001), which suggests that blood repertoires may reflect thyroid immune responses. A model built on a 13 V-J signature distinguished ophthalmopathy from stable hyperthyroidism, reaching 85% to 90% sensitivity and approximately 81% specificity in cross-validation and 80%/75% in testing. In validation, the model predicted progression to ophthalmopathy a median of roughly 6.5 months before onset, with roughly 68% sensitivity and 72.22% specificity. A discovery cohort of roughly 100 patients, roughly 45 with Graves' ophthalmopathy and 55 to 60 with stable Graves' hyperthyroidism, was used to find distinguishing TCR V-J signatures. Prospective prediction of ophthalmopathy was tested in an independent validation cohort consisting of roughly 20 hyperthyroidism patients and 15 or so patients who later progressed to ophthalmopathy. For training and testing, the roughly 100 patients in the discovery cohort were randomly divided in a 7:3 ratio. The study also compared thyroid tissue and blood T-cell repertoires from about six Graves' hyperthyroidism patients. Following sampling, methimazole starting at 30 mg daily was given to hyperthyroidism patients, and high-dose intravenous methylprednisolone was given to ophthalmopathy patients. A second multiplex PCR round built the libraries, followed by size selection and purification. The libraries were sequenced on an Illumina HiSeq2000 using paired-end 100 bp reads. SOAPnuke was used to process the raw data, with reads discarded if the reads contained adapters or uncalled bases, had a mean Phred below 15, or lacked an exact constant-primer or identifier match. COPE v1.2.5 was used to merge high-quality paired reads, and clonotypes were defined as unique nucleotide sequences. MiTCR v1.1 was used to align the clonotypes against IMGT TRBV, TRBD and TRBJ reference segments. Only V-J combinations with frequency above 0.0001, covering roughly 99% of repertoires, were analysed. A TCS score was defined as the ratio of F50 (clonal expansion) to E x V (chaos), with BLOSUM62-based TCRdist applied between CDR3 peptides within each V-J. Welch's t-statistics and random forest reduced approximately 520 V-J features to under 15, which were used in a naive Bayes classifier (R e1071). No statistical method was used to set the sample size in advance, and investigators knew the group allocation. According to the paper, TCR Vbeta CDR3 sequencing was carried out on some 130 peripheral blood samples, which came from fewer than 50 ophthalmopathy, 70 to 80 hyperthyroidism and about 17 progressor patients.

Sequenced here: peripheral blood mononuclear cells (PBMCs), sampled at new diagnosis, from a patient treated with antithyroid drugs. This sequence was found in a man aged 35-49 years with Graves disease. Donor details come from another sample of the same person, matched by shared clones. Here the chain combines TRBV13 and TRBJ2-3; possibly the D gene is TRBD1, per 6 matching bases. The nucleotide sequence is TGTGCCAGCAGCCTCCGGACAGACTTTCCCACAGATACGCAGTATTTT. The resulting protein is CASSLRTDFPTDTQYF. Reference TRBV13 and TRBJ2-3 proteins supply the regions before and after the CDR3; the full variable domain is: AAGVIQSPRHLIKEKRETATLKCYPIPRHDTVYWYQQGPGQDPQFLISFYEKMQSDKGSIPDRFSAQQFSDYHSELNMSSLELGDSALYFCASSLRTDFPTDTQYFGPGTRLTVL.